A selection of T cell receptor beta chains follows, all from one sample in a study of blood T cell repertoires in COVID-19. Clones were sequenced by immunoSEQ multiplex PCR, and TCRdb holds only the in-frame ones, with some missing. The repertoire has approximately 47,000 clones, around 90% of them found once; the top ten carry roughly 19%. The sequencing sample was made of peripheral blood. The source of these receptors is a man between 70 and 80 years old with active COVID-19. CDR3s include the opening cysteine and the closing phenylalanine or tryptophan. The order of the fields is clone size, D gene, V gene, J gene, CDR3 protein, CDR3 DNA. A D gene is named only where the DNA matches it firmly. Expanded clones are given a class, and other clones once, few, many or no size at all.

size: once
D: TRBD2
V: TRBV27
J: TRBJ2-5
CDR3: CASSSRLAGVPTQYF
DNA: TGTGCCAGCAGTTCACGACTAGCGGGAGTCCCGACCCAGTACTTC

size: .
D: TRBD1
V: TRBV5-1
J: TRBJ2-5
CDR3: CASSLVQGQQETQYF
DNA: TGCGCCAGCAGCTTGGTACAGGGACAGCAAGAGACCCAGTACTTC

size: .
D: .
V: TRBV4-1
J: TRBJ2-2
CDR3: CASSQGGGRANTGELFF
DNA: TGCGCCAGCAGCCAAGGTGGAGGACGTGCGAACACCGGGGAGCTGTTTTTT

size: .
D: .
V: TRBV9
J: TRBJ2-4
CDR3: CASSVGAGVIDIQYF
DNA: TGTGCCAGCAGCGTTGGGGCAGGGGTTATAGACATTCAGTACTTC

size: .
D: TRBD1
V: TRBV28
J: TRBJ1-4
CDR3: CASRPAGTGGRGLFF
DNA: TGTGCCAGCAGACCTGCAGGGACAGGGGGCCGAGGACTGTTTTTT

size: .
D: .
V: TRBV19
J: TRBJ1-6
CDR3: CASSIRTEWFLPLHF
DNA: TGTGCCAGTAGTATTAGGACTGAATGGTTTCTGCCCCTCCACTTT

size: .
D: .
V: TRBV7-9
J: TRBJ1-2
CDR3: CASSLRGFYGYTF
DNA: TGTGCCAGCAGCTTAAGGGGGTTCTATGGCTACACCTTC

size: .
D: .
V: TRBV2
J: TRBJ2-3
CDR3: CASRKTSSAVDTQYF
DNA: TGTGCCAGCAGGAAGACCTCTAGTGCAGTAGATACGCAGTATTTT

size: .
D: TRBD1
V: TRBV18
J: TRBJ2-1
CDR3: CASSPGQGPGEQFF
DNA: TGTGCCAGCTCACCGGGACAGGGGCCGGGTGAGCAGTTCTTC

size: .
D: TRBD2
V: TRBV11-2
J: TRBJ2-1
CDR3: CASSPLGVSGIYNEQFF
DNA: TGTGCCAGCAGCCCTCTAGGGGTTAGCGGGATTTACAATGAGCAGTTCTTC

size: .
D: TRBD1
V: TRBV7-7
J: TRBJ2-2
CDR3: CASSPTGGSTGELFF
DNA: TGTGCTAGCAGCCCTACAGGGGGCAGCACCGGGGAGCTGTTTTTT

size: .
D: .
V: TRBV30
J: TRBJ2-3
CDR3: CAWSLQLTDTQYF
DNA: TGTGCCTGGAGTCTGCAACTAACAGATACGCAGTATTTT

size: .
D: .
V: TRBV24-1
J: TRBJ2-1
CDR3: CATSDNYRSYNEQFF
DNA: TGTGCCACCAGTGATAACTATCGCTCCTACAATGAGCAGTTCTTC

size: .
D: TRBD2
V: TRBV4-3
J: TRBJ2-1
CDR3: CASSQGLAGNEQFF
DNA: TGCGCCAGCAGCCAAGGACTAGCGGGCAATGAGCAGTTCTTC

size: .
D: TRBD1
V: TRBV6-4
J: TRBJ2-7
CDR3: CASSGRQGLKALYEQYF
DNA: TGTGCCAGCAGTGGGAGACAGGGCTTAAAGGCGCTCTACGAGCAGTACTTC

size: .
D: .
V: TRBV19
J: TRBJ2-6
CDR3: CASSSPRGTGANVLTF
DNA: TGTGCCAGTAGTAGCCCCCGAGGGACTGGGGCCAACGTCCTGACTTTC

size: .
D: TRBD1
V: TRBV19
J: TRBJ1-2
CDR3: CASSPGTGAYYGYTF
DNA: TGTGCCAGTAGTCCTGGGACAGGGGCTTACTATGGCTACACCTTC

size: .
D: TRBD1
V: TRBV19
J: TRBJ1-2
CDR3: CASSVGRGRNGYTF
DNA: TGTGCCAGTAGTGTGGGCAGGGGGCGAAACGGCTACACCTTC

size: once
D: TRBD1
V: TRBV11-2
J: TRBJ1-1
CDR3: CASSLIYRGPTVNTEAFF
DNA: TGTGCCAGCAGCCTTATTTACAGGGGGCCAACGGTGAACACTGAAGCTTTCTTT

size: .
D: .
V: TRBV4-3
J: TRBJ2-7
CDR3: CASSQDHGNEQYF
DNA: TGCGCCAGCAGCCAAGATCATGGCAACGAGCAGTACTTC

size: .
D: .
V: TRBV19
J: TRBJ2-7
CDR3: CASSPLGHYEQYF
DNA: TGTGCCAGTAGTCCCTTGGGGCACTACGAGCAGTACTTC

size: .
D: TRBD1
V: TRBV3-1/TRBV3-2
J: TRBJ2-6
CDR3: CASSDRDPGANVLTF
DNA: TGTGCCAGCAGCGACAGGGATCCTGGGGCCAACGTCCTGACTTTC

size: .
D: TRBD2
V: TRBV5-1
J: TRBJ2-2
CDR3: CASSRGDNTGELFF
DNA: TGCGCCAGCAGCCGGGGGGACAACACCGGGGAGCTGTTTTTT

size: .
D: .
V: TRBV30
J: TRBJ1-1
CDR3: CAWRGGVRYTEAFF
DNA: TGTGCCTGGAGGGGCGGGGTTCGATATACTGAAGCTTTCTTT

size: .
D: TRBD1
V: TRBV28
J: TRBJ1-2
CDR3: CASSWDREISGYTF
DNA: TGTGCCAGCAGTTGGGACAGGGAGATAAGTGGCTACACCTTC

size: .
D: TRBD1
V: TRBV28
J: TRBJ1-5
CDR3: CASTGTVDQPQHF
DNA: TGTGCCAGCACCGGGACAGTTGATCAGCCCCAGCATTTT

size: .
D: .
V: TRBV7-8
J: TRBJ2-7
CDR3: CASSFGGLSYEQYF
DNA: TGTGCCAGCAGCTTCGGAGGGCTCTCCTACGAGCAGTACTTC

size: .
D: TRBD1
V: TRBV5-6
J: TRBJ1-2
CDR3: CASSLGDRGAWGYTF
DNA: TGTGCCAGCAGCTTGGGGGACAGGGGCGCCTGGGGCTACACCTTC

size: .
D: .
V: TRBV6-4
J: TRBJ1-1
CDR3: CASRRGLNTEAFF
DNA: TGTGCCAGCAGGCGGGGCCTGAACACTGAAGCTTTCTTT

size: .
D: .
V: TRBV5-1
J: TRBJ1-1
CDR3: CASSPDPQVRTTEAFF
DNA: TGCGCCAGCAGCCCCGACCCACAGGTACGGACCACTGAAGCTTTCTTT

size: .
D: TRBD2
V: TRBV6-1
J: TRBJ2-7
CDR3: CASSEAPAGVHYEQYF
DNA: TGTGCCAGCAGTGAAGCTCCAGCGGGAGTGCACTACGAGCAGTACTTC

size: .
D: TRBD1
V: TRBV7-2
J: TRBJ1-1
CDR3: CASSLRAGTGGTEAFF
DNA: TGTGCCAGCAGCTTAAGGGCCGGGACAGGGGGGACTGAAGCTTTCTTT

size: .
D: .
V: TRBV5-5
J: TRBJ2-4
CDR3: CASSLLGAKNIQYF
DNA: TGTGCCAGCAGCTTACTAGGTGCCAAAAACATTCAGTACTTC

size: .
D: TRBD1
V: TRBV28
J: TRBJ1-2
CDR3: CASSQGTGYGYTF
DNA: TGTGCCAGCAGCCAAGGGACAGGCTATGGCTACACCTTC

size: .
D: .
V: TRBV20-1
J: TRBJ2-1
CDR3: CSARDRTSRFF
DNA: TGCAGTGCTAGAGATCGAACTAGTCGGTTCTTC

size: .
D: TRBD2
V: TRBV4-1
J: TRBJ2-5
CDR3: CASSPGVAGLQETQYF
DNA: TGCGCCAGCAGCCCCGGGGTAGCGGGGCTTCAAGAGACCCAGTACTTC

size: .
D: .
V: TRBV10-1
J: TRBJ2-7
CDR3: CASRQAARGQPSYEQYF
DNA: TGCGCCAGCCGCCAGGCCGCTCGGGGACAACCCTCCTACGAGCAGTACTTC

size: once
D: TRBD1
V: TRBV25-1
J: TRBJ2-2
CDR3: CASSDIGGDRDTGELFF
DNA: TGTGCCAGCAGTGACATAGGGGGGGACAGGGACACCGGGGAGCTGTTTTTT

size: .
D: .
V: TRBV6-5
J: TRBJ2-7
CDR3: CASSPSRSYEQYF
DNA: TGTGCCAGCAGTCCCTCGCGCTCCTACGAGCAGTACTTC

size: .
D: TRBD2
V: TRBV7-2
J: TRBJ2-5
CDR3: CASSPLGLGETQYF
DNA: TGTGCCAGCAGCCCCTTGGGACTAGGGGAGACCCAGTACTTC

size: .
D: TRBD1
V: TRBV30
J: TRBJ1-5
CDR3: CAWSGQGNQPQHF
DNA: TGTGCCTGGAGTGGACAGGGGAATCAGCCCCAGCATTTT

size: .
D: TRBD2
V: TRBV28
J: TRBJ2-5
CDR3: CATWSGGPAKQTQYF
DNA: TGTGCCACCTGGTCGGGAGGTCCCGCCAAACAGACCCAGTACTTC

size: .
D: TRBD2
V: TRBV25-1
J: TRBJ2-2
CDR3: CASSEGGRAYTGELFF
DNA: TGTGCCAGCAGCGAAGGAGGGAGGGCCTACACCGGGGAGCTGTTTTTT